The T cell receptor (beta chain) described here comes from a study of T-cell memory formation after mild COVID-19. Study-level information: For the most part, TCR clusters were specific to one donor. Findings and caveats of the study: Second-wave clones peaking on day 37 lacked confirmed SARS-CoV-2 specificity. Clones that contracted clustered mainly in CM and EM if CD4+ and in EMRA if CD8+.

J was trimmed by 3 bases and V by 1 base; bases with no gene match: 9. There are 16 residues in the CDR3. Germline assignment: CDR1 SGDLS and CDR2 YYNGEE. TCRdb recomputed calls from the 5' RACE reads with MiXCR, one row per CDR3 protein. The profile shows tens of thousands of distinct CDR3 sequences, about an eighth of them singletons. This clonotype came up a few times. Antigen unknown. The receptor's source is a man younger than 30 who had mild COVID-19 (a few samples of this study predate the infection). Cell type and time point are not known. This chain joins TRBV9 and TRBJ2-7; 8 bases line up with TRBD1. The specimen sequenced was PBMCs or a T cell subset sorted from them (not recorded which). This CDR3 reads CASSVPNRGYGYEQYF. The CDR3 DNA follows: TGTGCCAGCAGCGTACCTAACAGGGGGTACGGCTACGAGCAGTACTTC.